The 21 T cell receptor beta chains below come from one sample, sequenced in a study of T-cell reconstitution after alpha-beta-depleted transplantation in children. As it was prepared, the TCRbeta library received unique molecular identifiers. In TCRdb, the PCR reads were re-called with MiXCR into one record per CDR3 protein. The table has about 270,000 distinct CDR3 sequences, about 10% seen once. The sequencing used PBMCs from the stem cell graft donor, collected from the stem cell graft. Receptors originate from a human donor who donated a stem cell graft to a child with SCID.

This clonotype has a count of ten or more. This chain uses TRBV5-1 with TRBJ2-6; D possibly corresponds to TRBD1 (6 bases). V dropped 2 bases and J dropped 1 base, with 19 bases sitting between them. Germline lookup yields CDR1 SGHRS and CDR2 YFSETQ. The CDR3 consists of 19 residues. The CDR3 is CASSFRPWDIGSGANVLTF. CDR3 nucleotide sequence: TGCGCCAGCAGCTTTCGACCGTGGGACATTGGATCTGGGGCCAACGTCCTGACTTTC.

DNA for the CDR3: TGTGCCAGCAGTGACCCCGGGACATCTGAGGGCTACACCTTC. As protein: CASSDPGTSEGYTF. This sequence joins TRBV6-2 or TRBV6-3 and TRBJ1-2; TRBD1 is a possible D gene (6 bases). V was clipped by 5 bases and J by 8 bases, with 18 bases between them. Germline V gene sequence: CDR1 MNHEY, CDR2 SVGEGT. The CDR3 has 14 amino acids.

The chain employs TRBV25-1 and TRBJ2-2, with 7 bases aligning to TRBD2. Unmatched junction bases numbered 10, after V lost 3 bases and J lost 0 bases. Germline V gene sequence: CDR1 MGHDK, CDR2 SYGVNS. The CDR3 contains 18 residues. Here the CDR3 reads CASSDTPSRGANTGELFF. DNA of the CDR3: TGTGCCAGCAGTGATACACCCTCTCGGGGGGCGAACACCGGGGAGCTGTTTTTT.

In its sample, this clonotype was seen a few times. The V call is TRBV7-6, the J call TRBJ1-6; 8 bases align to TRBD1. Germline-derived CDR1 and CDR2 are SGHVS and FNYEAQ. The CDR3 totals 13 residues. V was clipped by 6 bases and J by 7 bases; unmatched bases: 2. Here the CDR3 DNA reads TGTGCCAGCAGACAGGGGGGAAATTCACCCCTCCACTTT. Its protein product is CASRQGGNSPLHF. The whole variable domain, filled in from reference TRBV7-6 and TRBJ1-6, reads GAGVSQSPRYKVTKRGQDVALRCDPISGHVSLYWYRQALGQGPEFLTYFNYEAQQDKSGLPNDRFSAERPEGSISTLTIQRTEQRDSAMYRCASRQGGNSPLHFGNGTRLTVT.

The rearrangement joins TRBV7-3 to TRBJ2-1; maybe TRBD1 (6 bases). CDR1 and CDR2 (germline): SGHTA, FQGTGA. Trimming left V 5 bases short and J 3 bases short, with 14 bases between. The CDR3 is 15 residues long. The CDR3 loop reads CASSPRTAVYNEQFF. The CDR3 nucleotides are TGTGCCAGCAGCCCTCGGACAGCCGTCTACAATGAGCAGTTCTTC.

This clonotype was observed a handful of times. CDR3 bases: TGTGCCAGCAGTCCCTTGGGGGACAGGCCGGAGACCCAGTACTTC. As protein: CASSPLGDRPETQYF. V and J are TRBV6-1 and TRBJ2-5; 8 positions match TRBD1. V gave up 5 bases and J gave up 5 bases; unmatched junction bases: 10. The CDR3 has 15 residues. Germline loops: CDR1 MNHNS, CDR2 SASEGT.

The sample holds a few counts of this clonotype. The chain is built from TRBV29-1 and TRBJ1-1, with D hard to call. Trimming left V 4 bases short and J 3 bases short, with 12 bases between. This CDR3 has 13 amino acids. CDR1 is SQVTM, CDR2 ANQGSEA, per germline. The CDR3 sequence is CSVVGSLDTEAFF. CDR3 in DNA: TGCAGCGTTGTTGGGTCATTGGACACTGAAGCTTTCTTT.

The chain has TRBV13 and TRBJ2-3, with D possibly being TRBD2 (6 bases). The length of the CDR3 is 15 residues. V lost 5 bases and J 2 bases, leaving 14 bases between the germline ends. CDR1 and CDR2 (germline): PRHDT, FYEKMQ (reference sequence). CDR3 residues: CASSPTGTDTDTQYF. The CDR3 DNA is TGTGCCAGCAGCCCCACCGGGACTGACACAGATACGCAGTATTTT.

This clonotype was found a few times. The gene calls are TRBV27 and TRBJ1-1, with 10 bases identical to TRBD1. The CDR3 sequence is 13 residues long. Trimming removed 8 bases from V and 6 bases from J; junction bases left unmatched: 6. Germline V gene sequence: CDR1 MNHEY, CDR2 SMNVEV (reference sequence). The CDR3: CASQGTGDPEAFF. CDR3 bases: TGTGCCAGCCAAGGGACAGGGGACCCTGAAGCTTTCTTT.

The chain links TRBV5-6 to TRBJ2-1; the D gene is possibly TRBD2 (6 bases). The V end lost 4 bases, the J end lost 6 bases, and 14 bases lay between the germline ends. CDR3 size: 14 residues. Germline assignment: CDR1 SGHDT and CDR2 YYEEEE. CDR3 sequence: CASSILATSNEQFF. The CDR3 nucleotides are TGTGCCAGCAGCATTCTAGCGACTTCCAATGAGCAGTTCTTC.

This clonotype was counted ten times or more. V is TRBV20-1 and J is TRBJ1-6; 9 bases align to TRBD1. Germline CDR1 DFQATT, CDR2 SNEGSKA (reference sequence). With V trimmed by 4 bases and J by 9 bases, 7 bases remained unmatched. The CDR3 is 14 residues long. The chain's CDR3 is CSATIGTGFSPLHF. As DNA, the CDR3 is TGCAGTGCTACTATAGGGACAGGGTTTTCACCCCTCCACTTT.

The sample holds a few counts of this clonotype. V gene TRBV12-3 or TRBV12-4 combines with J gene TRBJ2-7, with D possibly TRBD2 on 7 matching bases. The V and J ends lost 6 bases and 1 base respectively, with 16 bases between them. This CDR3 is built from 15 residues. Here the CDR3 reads CASSPLGGASYEQYF. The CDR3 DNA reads TGTGCCAGCAGCCCCTTAGGGGGGGCGTCCTACGAGCAGTACTTC.

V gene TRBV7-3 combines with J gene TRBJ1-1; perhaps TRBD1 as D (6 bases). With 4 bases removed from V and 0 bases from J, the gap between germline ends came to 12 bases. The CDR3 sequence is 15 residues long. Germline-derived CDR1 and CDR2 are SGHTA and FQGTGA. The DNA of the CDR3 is TGTGCCAGCAGCTCTGGACAGATCCTGAACACTGAAGCTTTCTTT. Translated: CASSSGQILNTEAFF. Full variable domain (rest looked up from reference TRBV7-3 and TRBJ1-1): GAGVSQTPSNKVTEKGKYVELRCDPISGHTALYWYRQSLGQGPEFLIYFQGTGAADDSGLPNDRFFAVRPEGSVSTLKIQRTERGDSAVYLCASSSGQILNTEAFFGQGTRLTVV.

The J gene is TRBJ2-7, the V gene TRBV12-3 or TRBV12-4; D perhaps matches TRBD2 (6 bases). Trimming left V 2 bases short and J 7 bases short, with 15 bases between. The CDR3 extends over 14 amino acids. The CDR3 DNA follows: TGTGCCAGCAGTTTACGACAGCACGCGGGGGAGCAGTACTTC. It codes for CASSLRQHAGEQYF.

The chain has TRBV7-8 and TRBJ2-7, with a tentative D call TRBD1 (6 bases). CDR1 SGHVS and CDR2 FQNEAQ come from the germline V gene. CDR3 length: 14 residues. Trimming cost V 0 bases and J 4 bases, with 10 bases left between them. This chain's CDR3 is CASSLAAQGYEQYF. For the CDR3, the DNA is TGTGCCAGCAGCTTAGCTGCACAGGGATACGAGCAGTACTTC. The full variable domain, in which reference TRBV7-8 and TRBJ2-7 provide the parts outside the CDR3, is GAGVSQSPRYKVAKRGQDVALRCDPISGHVSLFWYQQALGQGPEFLTYFQNEAQLDKSGLPSDRFFAERPEGSVSTLKIQRTQQEDSAVYLCASSLAAQGYEQYFGPGTRLTVT.

CDR3 nucleotides: TGTGCCAGCAGCCGGACCGAATCGGGGACCCAGTACTTC. The encoded protein is CASSRTESGTQYF. The chain joins TRBV12-3 or TRBV12-4 to TRBJ2-5; D gene ambiguous. Trimming cost V 6 bases and J 7 bases, with 15 bases left between them. This CDR3 is built from 13 residues.

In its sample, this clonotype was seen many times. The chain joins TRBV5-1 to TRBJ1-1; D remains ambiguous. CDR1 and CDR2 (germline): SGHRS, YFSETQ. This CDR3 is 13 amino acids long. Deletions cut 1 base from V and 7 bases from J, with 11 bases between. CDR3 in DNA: TGCGCCAGCAGCTTGTCTGGGGTTCTTGAAGCTTTCTTT. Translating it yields CASSLSGVLEAFF.

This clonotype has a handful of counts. The CDR3 DNA reads as TGTGCCAGCAGCTTAGTGGCAGGGATTGGCAATCAGCCCCAGCATTTT. This sequence encodes CASSLVAGIGNQPQHF. The J gene is TRBJ1-5, the V gene TRBV7-9; a possible D gene is TRBD1 (5 bases). Germline values: CDR1 SEHNR, CDR2 FQNEAQ (reference sequence). With 1 base removed from V and 2 bases from J, the gap between germline ends came to 12 bases. The CDR3 spans 16 residues.

The CDR3: CASSYSAGVEQYF. The CDR3 coding sequence is TGTGCCAGCAGTTACTCTGCAGGGGTCGAGCAGTACTTC. The chain links TRBV6-5 to TRBJ2-7; tentative D call: TRBD1 (6 bases). The CDR3 runs 13 residues. Germline-derived CDR1 and CDR2 are MNHEY and SVGAGI. V was clipped by 0 bases and J by 6 bases, with 9 bases between them.

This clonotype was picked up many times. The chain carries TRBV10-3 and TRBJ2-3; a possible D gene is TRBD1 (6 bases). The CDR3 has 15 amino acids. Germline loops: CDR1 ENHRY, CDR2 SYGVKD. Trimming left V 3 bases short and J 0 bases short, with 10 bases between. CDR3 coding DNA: TGTGCCATCAGTGACTCAGGGGATAGCACAGATACGCAGTATTTT. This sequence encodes CAISDSGDSTDTQYF.

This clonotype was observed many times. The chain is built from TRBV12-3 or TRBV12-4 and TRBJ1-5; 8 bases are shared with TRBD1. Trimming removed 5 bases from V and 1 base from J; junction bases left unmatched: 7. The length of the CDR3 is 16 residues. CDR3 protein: CASSLSYRGSNQPQHF. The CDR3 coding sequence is TGTGCCAGCAGTCTCTCCTACAGGGGGAGCAATCAGCCCCAGCATTTT.